This TCR beta chain was captured by sequencing in a study of identical twins. Study results and caveats: Whereas memory repertoires showed no such difference, abundant cord blood beta clonotypes carried fewer insertions.

This clonotype came up many times. The antigen is undetermined. V lost 3 bases to trimming and J lost 4 bases; unmatched junction nucleotides: 4. The CDR3 consists of 14 residues. Germline V gives CDR1 SQVTM, CDR2 ANQGSEA. MiXCR, run by TCRdb on the 5' RACE reads, gives a single entry per CDR3 protein. The sample includes 1.5 million to 2 million distinct CDR3 sequences, around a third of them seen just once. The genes are TRBV29-1 and TRBJ1-5, with 9 bases fitting TRBD1. The TCR sequence derives from a newborn girl in good health. What was sequenced was cord blood. CDR3 loop: CSVEGTGWNQPQHF. The CDR3 DNA reads TGCAGCGTTGAGGGGACAGGGTGGAATCAGCCCCAGCATTTT.